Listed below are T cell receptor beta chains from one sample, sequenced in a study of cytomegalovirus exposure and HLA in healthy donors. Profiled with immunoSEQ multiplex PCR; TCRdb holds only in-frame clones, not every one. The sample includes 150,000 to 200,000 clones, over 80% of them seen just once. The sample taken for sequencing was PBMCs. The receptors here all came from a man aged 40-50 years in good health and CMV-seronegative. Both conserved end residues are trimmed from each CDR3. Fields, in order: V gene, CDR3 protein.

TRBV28,ASSLSVAGNYEQY
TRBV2,ASKAGPNQPQH
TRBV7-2,ASSWGGNEKLF
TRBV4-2,ASSRRTSGVEQY
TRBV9,ASSAGTSGGAWDEQF
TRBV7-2,ASSPWRGGTYNEQF
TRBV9,ASSEGAGRDSNQPQH
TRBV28,ASSLPNRVGTEAF
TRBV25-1,ASDSFGGYT
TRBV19,ASSPDRRALGEQF
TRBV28,ASSSEGAGAPGGGELF
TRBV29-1,SARISNYGYT
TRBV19,ASSTIRGRILNTEAF
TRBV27,ASSLYRLAGDRDTQY
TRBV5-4,ASSPLRPRDSFTGELF
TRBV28,AGGRGGDYGYT
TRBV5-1,ASNRDLNTEAF
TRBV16,ASSQWGQQANYGYT
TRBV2,ASSDAGLAGRNEQF
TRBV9,ASSVLGLAGNTGELF
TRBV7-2,ASSQSGTDSYEQY
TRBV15,ATSRDLWASGSNEQF
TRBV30,AWRRTSYAEEQY
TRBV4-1,ASSQEGGLVYNEQF
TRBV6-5,ASSYETGIQSPLH
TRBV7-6,ASSRPPAGGISGANVLT
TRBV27,ASSRYRDGGEKLF
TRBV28,ASSQGDEKLF
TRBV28,ASSPPVRDNQPQH
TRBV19,ASRATDRLVLSGYT
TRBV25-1,ASSESGVRNTEAF
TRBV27,ASSLGGGAEAF
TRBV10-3,AISPGTGGTGELF
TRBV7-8,ASSPGSGTQY
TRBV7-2,ASRERGGGTGELF
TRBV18,ASSPVGQFYGYT
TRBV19,ASSRSRDRGAAYNEQF
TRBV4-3,ASSQGLKYRVYEQY
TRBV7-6,ASSLAGFGISYEQY
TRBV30,AFTGGPYNSPLH
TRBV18,ASSPGQNNEQY
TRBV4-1,ASSHSGRTYEQY
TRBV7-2,ASSRRGDGELF
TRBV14,ASSQRSDGYT
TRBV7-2,ASSSAGGPQH
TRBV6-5,ASSYRHPNTEAF
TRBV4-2,ASSPLGGLAGLNTGELF
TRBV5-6,ASSISPGGLVYGYT